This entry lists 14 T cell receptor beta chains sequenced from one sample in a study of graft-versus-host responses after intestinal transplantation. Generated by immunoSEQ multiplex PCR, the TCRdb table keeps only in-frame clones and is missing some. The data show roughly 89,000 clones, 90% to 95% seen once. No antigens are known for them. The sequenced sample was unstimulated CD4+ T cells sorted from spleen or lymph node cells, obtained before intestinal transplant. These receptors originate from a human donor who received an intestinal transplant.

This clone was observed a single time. CDR3 bases: TGCGCCAGCAGCCAAGATACTCCGGGGGGTGAAAAACTGTTTTTT. Amino acid sequence: CASSQDTPGGEKLFF. The genes are TRBV4-3 and TRBJ1-4; the D gene is possibly TRBD1 (5 bases). Per the germline V gene, CDR1 is LGHNA and CDR2 is YSLEER. The CDR3 is made up of 15 amino acids. V was clipped by 0 bases and J by 7 bases, with 12 bases between them.

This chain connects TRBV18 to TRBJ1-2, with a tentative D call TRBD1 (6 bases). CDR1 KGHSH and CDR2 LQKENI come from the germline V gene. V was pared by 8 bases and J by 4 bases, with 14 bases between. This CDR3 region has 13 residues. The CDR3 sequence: CASTTGQVYGYTF. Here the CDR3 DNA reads TGTGCCAGCACAACGGGACAAGTCTATGGCTACACCTTC.

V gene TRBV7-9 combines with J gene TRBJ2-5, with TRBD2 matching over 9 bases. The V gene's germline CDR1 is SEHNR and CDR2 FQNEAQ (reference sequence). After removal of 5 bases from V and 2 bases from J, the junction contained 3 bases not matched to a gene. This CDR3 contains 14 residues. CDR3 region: CASSRLAEQETQYF. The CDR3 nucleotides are TGTGCCAGCAGCCGACTAGCGGAGCAAGAGACCCAGTACTTC.

CDR3 nucleotide sequence: TGTGCCAGCAGCTCCAGTCTCGCGAACACCGGGGAGCTGTTTTTT. Encoded protein: CASSSSLANTGELFF. The rearrangement joins TRBV7-9 to TRBJ2-2; D is ambiguous. V was trimmed by 4 bases and J by 0 bases, leaving 9 bases between them. The germline CDR1 and CDR2 sequences are SEHNR and FQNEAQ (reference sequence). The CDR3 is 15 amino acids.

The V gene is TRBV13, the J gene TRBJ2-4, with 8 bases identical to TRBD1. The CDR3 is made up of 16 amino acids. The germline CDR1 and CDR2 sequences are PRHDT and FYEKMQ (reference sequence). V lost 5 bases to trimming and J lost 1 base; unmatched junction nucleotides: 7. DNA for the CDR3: TGTGCCAGCAGCCCCCGACGACAGGGGGCCAAAAACATTCAGTACTTC. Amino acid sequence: CASSPRRQGAKNIQYF. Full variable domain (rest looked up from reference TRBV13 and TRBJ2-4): AAGVIQSPRHLIKEKRETATLKCYPIPRHDTVYWYQQGPGQDPQFLISFYEKMQSDKGSIPDRFSAQQFSDYHSELNMSSLELGDSALYFCASSPRRQGAKNIQYFGAGTRLSVL.

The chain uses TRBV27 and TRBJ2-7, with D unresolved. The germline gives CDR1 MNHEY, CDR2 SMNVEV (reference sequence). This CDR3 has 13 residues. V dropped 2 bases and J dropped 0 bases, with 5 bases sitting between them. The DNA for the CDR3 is TGTGCCAGCAGTTTACACAACTCCTACGAGCAGTACTTC. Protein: CASSLHNSYEQYF.

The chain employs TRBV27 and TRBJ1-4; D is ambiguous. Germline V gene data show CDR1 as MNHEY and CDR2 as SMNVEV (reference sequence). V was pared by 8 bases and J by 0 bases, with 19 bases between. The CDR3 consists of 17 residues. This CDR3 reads CASRRIFRTSTNEKLFF. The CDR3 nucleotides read TGTGCCAGCCGGAGGATTTTCCGAACCTCAACTAATGAAAAACTGTTTTTT.

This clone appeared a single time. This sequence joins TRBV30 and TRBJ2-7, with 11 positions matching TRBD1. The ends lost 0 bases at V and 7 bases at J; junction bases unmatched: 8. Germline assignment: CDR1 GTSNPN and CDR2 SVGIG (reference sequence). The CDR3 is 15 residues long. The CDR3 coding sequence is TGTGCCTGGAGTGTCCGGGACAGGGGGTTTGGAGAGCAGTACTTC. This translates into CAWSVRDRGFGEQYF.

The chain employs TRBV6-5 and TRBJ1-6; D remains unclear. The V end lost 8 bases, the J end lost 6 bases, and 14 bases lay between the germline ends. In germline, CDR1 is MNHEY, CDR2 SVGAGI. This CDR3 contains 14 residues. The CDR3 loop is CASRRLFSNSPLHF. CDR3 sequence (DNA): TGTGCCAGCCGCAGGTTGTTTAGTAATTCACCCCTCCACTTT.

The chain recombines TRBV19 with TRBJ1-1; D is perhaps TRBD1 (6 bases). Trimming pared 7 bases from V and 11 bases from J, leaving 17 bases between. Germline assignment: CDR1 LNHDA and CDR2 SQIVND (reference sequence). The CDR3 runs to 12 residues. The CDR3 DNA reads TGTGCCAGTACCCCCGGGCCCCAGGGGGCTTTCTTT. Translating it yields CASTPGPQGAFF.

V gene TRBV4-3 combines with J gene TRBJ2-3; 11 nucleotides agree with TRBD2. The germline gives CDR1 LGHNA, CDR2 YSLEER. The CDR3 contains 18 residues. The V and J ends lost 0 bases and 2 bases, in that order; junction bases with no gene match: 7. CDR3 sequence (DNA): TGCGCCAGCAGCCAAGACTTACTAGCGGGGGTTTACACAGATACGCAGTATTTT. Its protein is CASSQDLLAGVYTDTQYF.

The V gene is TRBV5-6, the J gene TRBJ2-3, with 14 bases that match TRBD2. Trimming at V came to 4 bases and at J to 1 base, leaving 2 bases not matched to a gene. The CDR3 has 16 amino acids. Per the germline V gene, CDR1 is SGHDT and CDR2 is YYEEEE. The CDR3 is CASSPGLAGGTDTQYF. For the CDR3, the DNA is TGTGCCAGCAGCCCGGGACTAGCGGGGGGCACAGATACGCAGTATTTT.

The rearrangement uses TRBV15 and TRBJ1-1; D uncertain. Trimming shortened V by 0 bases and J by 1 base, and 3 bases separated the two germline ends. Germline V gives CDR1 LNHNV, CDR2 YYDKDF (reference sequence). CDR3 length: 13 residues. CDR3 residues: CATSRDKNTEAFF. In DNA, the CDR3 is TGTGCCACCAGCAGAGACAAGAACACTGAAGCTTTCTTT.

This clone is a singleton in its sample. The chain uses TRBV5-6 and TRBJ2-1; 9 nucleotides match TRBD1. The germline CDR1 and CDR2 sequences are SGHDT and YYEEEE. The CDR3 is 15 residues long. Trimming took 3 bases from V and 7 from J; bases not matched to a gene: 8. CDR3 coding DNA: TGTGCCAGCAGCTGGGGACAGGGTCTAGGGAATGAGCAGTTCTTC. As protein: CASSWGQGLGNEQFF.